This TCR beta chain was profiled in a study of OX40 agonist ivuxolimab in advanced cancers. Background on the study: Participants, 82.7% male, averaged around 64 years of age, ranging from about 23 to 80.

Method: immunoSEQ multiplex PCR; TCRdb's copy keeps in-frame clones and lacks some. The table has 40,000 to 50,000 clones, less than 90% seen once. Autoimmune disease history or systemic immunosuppression excluded patients. CDR1 is LNHDA, CDR2 SQIVND, per germline (reference sequence). The CDR3 totals 17 residues. The V segment lost 5 bases and the J segment 6 bases; nucleotides outside the gene matches: 13. This clone came up once. Sequenced here: CD4+ or CD8+ T cells sorted from blood, sampled in a trial of the OX40 agonist ivuxolimab. The chain recombines TRBV19 with TRBJ2-1, with 10 bases aligning to TRBD2. The TCR originated in an adult with an advanced solid tumor such as melanoma, head and neck, liver or kidney cancer. For the CDR3, the DNA is TGTGCCAGTAGTTTCCGTCCCGGTTCTAGCGGGAGCAATGAGCAGTTCTTC. It specifies CASSFRPGSSGSNEQFF.